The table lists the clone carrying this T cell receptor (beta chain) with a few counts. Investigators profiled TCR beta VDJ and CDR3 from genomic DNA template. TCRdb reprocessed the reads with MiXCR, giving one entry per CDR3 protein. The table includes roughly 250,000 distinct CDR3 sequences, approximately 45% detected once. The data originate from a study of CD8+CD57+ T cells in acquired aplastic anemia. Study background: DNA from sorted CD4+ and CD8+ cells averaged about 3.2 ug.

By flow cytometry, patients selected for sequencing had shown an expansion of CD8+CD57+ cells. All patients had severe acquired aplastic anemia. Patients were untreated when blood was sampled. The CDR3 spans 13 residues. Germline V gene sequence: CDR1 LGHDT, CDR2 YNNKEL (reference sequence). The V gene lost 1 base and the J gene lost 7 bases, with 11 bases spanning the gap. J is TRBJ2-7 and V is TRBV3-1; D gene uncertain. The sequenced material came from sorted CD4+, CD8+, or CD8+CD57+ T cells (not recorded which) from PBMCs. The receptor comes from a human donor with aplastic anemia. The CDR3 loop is CASSQVEASEQYF. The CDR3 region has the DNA TGTGCCAGCAGCCAAGTGGAAGCCTCAGAGCAGTACTTC.